This T cell receptor (beta chain) was sequenced for a study of a mutant IDH1 vaccine in newly diagnosed glioma (dated by TCRdb to the early 2020s). Turning to the overall study: Of the roughly 34 treated patients, approximately 60% were male and around 40% were female, and the mean age was approximately 39 years. Before enrollment, most patients had been given radiochemotherapy with temozolomide as standard therapy, while the rest had received either radiotherapy alone or temozolomide alone. Six visits were used for peripheral blood collection: V03 (baseline), V05, V07, V10, V12 and V13. Longitudinal TCRB deep sequencing was done for 25 to 30 treated patients, wherever samples were available for exploratory analyses.

The trim is 4 bases for V and 0 bases for J, with a gap of 13 bases between the germline ends. The germline V gene (reference sequence) yields MNHEY for CDR1 and SMNVEV for CDR2. Taken from cysteine to phenylalanine, the CDR3 has 16 residues. Solely the CDR3 DNA is kept, with 48 bases framed from the first base. The library was generated by the immunoSEQ multiplex PCR assay. Following the manufacturer's protocol, the hsTCRB Kit was used to amplify rearranged TCR beta chain sequences. Sequencing of TCRB libraries was carried out on an Illumina MiSeq. In the original analysis: The proprietary platform of the kit vendor was used for demultiplexing, trimming and gene mapping. In TCRdb, the immuneACCESS table is reduced to in-frame sequences with V and J assigned. These tables do not hold every clone; where another copy was compared, an unresolved V gene accounts for under half, and the others remain unexplained. V and J calls and clone size follow that table, whereas D and trimming were derived from the DNA. The sample table lists over 80,000 clones, 80% to 90% of them with a count of one. The ten largest account for under 0.7% of the sample.

The full study reports these points: Immune responses induced by the vaccine were seen in over 90% of patients across multiple MHC alleles. Pseudoprogression seemed to be unrelated to changes in the top peripheral T cell clonotypes found by TCRB sequencing. Availability determined which PBMC samples were chosen for TCRB deep sequencing. It was noted by the authors that analyses of patient blood samples could not be reproduced owing to sample limitations.

Interpreted using the paper, the time point label stands for: baseline, week 1 (first vaccination visit). Per the publication, the treatment or condition label means: pre-vaccination baseline after standard-of-care therapy. Newly diagnosed WHO grade 3 or 4 IDH1-mutant astrocytomas showing loss of nuclear ATRX were present in the donors. The samples were drawn from NOA16, a multicentre, single-arm, open-label phase I trial in Germany that tested a mutant IDH1 peptide vaccine in humans for the first time. Blood drawn at visit V03 was used as the baseline sample for immunogenicity testing. Genomic DNA for TCRB sequencing was extracted from EDTA blood using the DNeasy Blood and Tissue Kit. In the case of this clone: There is no known antigen for this receptor. No base quality information exists; no much larger clone differs at one position.

The rearrangement joined TRBV27 to TRBJ2-4; no confident D gene assignment can be made. The sample in question was PBMCs, obtained from a glioma patient treated with radiotherapy, temozolomide or both. The clonotype was recovered from a woman between 45 and 65 years old with glioma. The base sequence is TGTGCCAGCAGTTCAATATCCTCTCTAGCCAAAAACATTCAGTACTTC. It specifies CASSSISSLAKNIQYF.